The 31 T cell receptor beta chains below come from one sample, sequenced in a study of vaccination and CD4 T cells after COVID-19. The treatment was: roughly 10-day PBMC culture with coronavirus spike peptide pools or control peptides (ViraFEST assay). These receptors are not linked to any known antigen. The Oncomine TCR Beta short-read assay sequenced DNA from cultured CD4+ T cells. TCRdb redid the calling of the PCR reads with MiXCR, one entry per CDR3 protein. The repertoire holds thousands of distinct CDR3 sequences, 22% seen once, with 40% to 55% in the top ten. Material: CD4+ T cells from blood, cultured in vitro. The receptors were sampled from a human donor who had recovered from COVID-19.

The chain recombines TRBV7-9 with TRBJ1-6; perhaps TRBD1 as D (5 bases). V was clipped by 3 bases and J by 4 bases, with 16 bases between them. The CDR3 runs 17 residues. Germline CDR1 SEHNR, CDR2 FQNEAQ (reference sequence). The CDR3 spells CASSLVGGNEYNSPLHF. In nucleotides, the CDR3 is TGTGCCAGCAGCTTGGTGGGGGGGAACGAATATAATTCACCCCTCCACTTT.

V and J are TRBV20-1 and TRBJ2-5, with D tentatively TRBD2 (5 bases). The CDR3 is 13 amino acids. Deletions cut 8 bases from V and 4 bases from J, with 17 bases between. Germline assignment: CDR1 DFQATT and CDR2 SNEGSKA (reference sequence). CDR3 sequence: CSSGVPPGETQYF. The CDR3 DNA is TGCAGTTCCGGGGTTCCTCCCGGAGAGACCCAGTACTTC.

This clonotype was found a few times. The chain recombines TRBV6-1 with TRBJ1-1; the match to TRBD1 covers 11 bases. V lost 4 bases, J lost 6 bases, and 4 bases stayed unmatched. This CDR3 spans 14 amino acids. CDR1 MNHNS and CDR2 SASEGT come from the germline V gene. Here the CDR3 reads CASSVTGQGAEAFF. Here the CDR3 DNA reads TGTGCCAGCAGTGTCACGGGACAGGGGGCTGAAGCTTTCTTT.

The sample holds a few counts of this clonotype. The chain links TRBV20-1 to TRBJ2-1, with D unresolved. The CDR3 is made up of 12 amino acids. The germline V gene has CDR1 DFQATT and CDR2 SNEGSKA (reference sequence). Deletions cut 2 bases from V and 6 bases from J, with 8 bases between. The CDR3 loop is CSARLVSNEQFF. CDR3 DNA: TGCAGTGCTAGATTGGTGTCCAATGAGCAGTTCTTC.

The chain couples TRBV11-3 to TRBJ2-1; D unresolved. The CDR3 is 13 amino acids. V shed 3 bases and J shed 7 bases, with 10 bases lying between them. Germline CDR1 is SGHNT and CDR2 is YENEEA. The CDR3 nucleotides are TGTGCCAGCAGCTTGAACTTGAGGAATGAGCAGTTCTTC. It yields the protein CASSLNLRNEQFF.

V is TRBV20-1 and J is TRBJ2-5; D remains unclear. Per germline, CDR1 DFQATT and CDR2 SNEGSKA (reference sequence). Trimming left V 2 bases short and J 10 bases short, with 29 bases between. The CDR3 loop spans 17 amino acids. Written as DNA, the CDR3 is TGCAGTGCTAGAAAAGAATCGTTGCCCGTGGACCGGGTAGGCCAGTACTTC. The encoded protein is CSARKESLPVDRVGQYF.

This clonotype was counted between two and nine times. The chain links TRBV11-2 to TRBJ2-7; 8 bases map to TRBD1. This CDR3 has 17 amino acids. V lost 5 bases and J lost 3; bases outside the gene matches: 15. Germline V CDR1 and CDR2: SGHAT, FQNNGV. CDR3 coding DNA: TGTGCCAGCAGCCAAGACAGCGGACAGGGCATCCTCTACGAGCAGTACTTC. Residues: CASSQDSGQGILYEQYF.

V usage is TRBV5-1 and J usage is TRBJ1-1; perhaps TRBD1 as D (5 bases). CDR1 SGHRS and CDR2 YFSETQ come from the germline V gene. V shed 4 bases and J shed 4 bases, with 14 bases lying between them. The CDR3 contains 14 residues. Here the CDR3 reads CASSPPGTITEAFF. The CDR3 bases are TGCGCCAGCAGCCCCCCCGGGACTATCACTGAAGCTTTCTTT.

J is TRBJ1-1 and V is TRBV2, with D uncertain. Germline CDR1 and CDR2: SNHLY and FYNNEI. CDR3 length: 14 residues. V lost 7 bases and J 10 bases, leaving 22 bases between the germline ends. This CDR3 reads CASIESDHPRGAFF. CDR3 sequence (DNA): TGTGCCAGCATCGAGAGCGACCACCCCCGGGGAGCTTTCTTT.

The J gene is TRBJ2-7, the V gene TRBV2; D is ambiguous. Per germline, CDR1 SNHLY and CDR2 FYNNEI. V was clipped by 1 base and J by 7 bases, with 5 bases between them. This CDR3 has 11 amino acids. The CDR3 loop reads CASSEVREQYF. DNA for the CDR3: TGTGCCAGCAGTGAAGTACGGGAGCAGTACTTC.

This clonotype was observed a few times. The CDR3 is CAAQGGYNSPLHF. DNA for the CDR3: TGTGCCGCCCAGGGGGGCTATAATTCACCCCTCCACTTT. The chain uses TRBV19 and TRBJ1-6; 7 bases are shared with TRBD1. The length of the CDR3 is 13 residues. J gave up 3 bases and V 11 bases, and 4 bases lay outside the gene matches. Germline V gene lookup returns CDR1 LNHDA and CDR2 SQIVND (reference sequence).

This chain connects TRBV5-1 to TRBJ1-1; the D gene is possibly TRBD1 (5 bases). Per the germline V gene, CDR1 is SGHRS and CDR2 is YFSETQ. Trimming removed 4 bases from V and 2 bases from J, with 15 bases in between. CDR3 length: 15 residues. The chain's CDR3 is CASSASGAQNTEAFF. DNA of the CDR3: TGCGCCAGCAGCGCCTCCGGGGCTCAAAACACTGAAGCTTTCTTT.

Sample share makes this clonotype medium-sized. The CDR3 sequence is CASKSSRSGKGETQYF. CDR3 sequence (DNA): TGTGCCAGCAAGAGTTCTCGCAGCGGAAAAGGGGAGACCCAGTACTTC. The chain is built from TRBV6-1 and TRBJ2-5, with D maybe TRBD2 (5 bases). Germline V gene sequence: CDR1 MNHNS, CDR2 SASEGT. The CDR3 runs to 16 residues. V was pared by 7 bases and J by 5 bases, with 23 bases between.

The gene calls are TRBV20-1 and TRBJ2-5, with 9 bases identical to TRBD2. From germline, CDR1 is DFQATT and CDR2 SNEGSKA (reference sequence). This CDR3 is built from 14 residues. V was pared by 5 bases and J by 2 bases, with 6 bases of the junction left unmatched. Here the CDR3 DNA reads TGCAGTGCTCCGAGGGCGGGGGGGCAAGAGACCCAGTACTTC. This encodes CSAPRAGGQETQYF.

This rearrangement joins TRBV2 to TRBJ1-1; a possible D gene is TRBD1 (5 bases). With 3 bases removed from V and 5 bases from J, the gap between germline ends came to 13 bases. The germline CDR1 and CDR2 sequences are SNHLY and FYNNEI. The CDR3 totals 14 residues. The CDR3 DNA sequence: TGTGCCAGCAGTGATGAACTCTCAGGGACTGAAGCTTTCTTT. Translating it yields CASSDELSGTEAFF.

The chain combines TRBV12-3 or TRBV12-4 with TRBJ1-2; 7 nucleotides match TRBD1. This CDR3 comprises 15 residues. After removal of 3 bases from V and 6 bases from J, the junction contained 10 bases not matched to a gene. The CDR3 region is CASSLGQSIGDGYTF. The CDR3 DNA is TGTGCCAGCAGTTTGGGACAGTCCATTGGGGATGGCTACACCTTC.

This clonotype showed up just a few times. The V call is TRBV18, the J call TRBJ1-5; D is ambiguous. Trimming pared 3 bases from V and 0 bases from J, leaving 6 bases between. The CDR3 extends over 14 amino acids. Germline V lookup: CDR1 KGHSH, CDR2 LQKENI. This CDR3 is CASSPEHSNQPQHF. The CDR3 DNA follows: TGTGCCAGCTCACCGGAGCATAGCAATCAGCCCCAGCATTTT.

The rearrangement links TRBV4-1 to TRBJ2-2, with unresolved D. The V end was cut by 2 bases, the J end by 5 bases, with 12 bases between. The CDR3 extends over 15 amino acids. From germline, CDR1 is MGHRA and CDR2 YSYEKL. The CDR3 is CASSQLSITTGELFF. The CDR3 nucleotides are TGCGCCAGCAGCCAACTGTCCATAACTACCGGGGAGCTGTTTTTT.

CDR3 nucleotides: TGCAGTGCTATGGGGAACGGGGGGTACTCTGGAAACACCATATATTTT. Translation: CSAMGNGGYSGNTIYF. The chain recombines TRBV20-1 with TRBJ1-3; possible D gene TRBD1, 5 bases. V was cut by 4 bases and J by 0 bases, with 16 bases left in between. The CDR3 extends over 16 amino acids. Germline loops: CDR1 DFQATT, CDR2 SNEGSKA (reference sequence).

A few counts support this clonotype. The chain employs TRBV4-2 and TRBJ2-7; 12 bases fit TRBD2. The CDR3 has 15 residues. Losses at the gene ends were 4 bases for V and 3 bases for J; bases not matched to a gene: 4. Per the germline V gene, CDR1 is LGHNA and CDR2 is YNFKEQ. The CDR3 here is CASSRSSGGDYEQYF. CDR3 DNA: TGTGCCAGCAGCCGGTCTAGCGGGGGGGACTACGAGCAGTACTTC.

CDR3 loop: CASSVRGTRYF. The CDR3 region has the DNA TGTGCCAGCAGCGTAAGGGGGACGCGGTACTTC. The chain is built from TRBV2 and TRBJ2-5; maybe TRBD1 (6 bases). The V and J ends lost 6 bases and 13 bases respectively, with 15 bases between them. CDR3 length: 11 residues. Germline CDR1 is SNHLY and CDR2 is FYNNEI.

The chain carries TRBV6-5 and TRBJ2-7; no reliable D call. Trimming shortened V by 2 bases and J by 2 bases, and 16 bases separated the two germline ends. The germline gives CDR1 MNHEY, CDR2 SVGAGI. The CDR3 covers 16 residues. The CDR3, as DNA: TGTGCCAGCAGTTACACCTCACTGGGTTGGACCTACGAGCAGTACTTC. It encodes CASSYTSLGWTYEQYF.

This clonotype was recorded only once. The chain joins TRBV6-5 to TRBJ2-3; 10 bases are shared with TRBD2. After removal of 3 bases from V and 3 bases from J, the junction contained 6 bases not matched to a gene. The germline V gene has CDR1 MNHEY and CDR2 SVGAGI. This CDR3 comprises 16 residues. The CDR3 bases are TGTGCCAGCAGTTATTTAGCGGGGGGTGGGACAGATACGCAGTATTTT. Amino acid sequence: CASSYLAGGGTDTQYF.

This clonotype was seen a few times. J is TRBJ2-1 and V is TRBV20-1; 15 positions agree with TRBD2. With V trimmed by 3 bases and J by 12 bases, 6 bases remained unmatched. Germline CDR1 DFQATT, CDR2 SNEGSKA (reference sequence). This CDR3 spans 14 amino acids. DNA for the CDR3: TGCAGTGCTAGGGGGGGACTAGCGGGGGGCCCGCAGTTCTTC. Translation: CSARGGLAGGPQFF.

This clonotype showed up just a few times. The rearrangement links TRBV2 to TRBJ2-7; no definite D call. Germline CDR1 and CDR2: SNHLY and FYNNEI. This CDR3 is 14 amino acids long. V gave up 3 bases and J gave up 9 bases, with 18 bases separating them. For the CDR3, the DNA is TGTGCCAGCAGTGATTCTTTGGGCACTCACGGGCAGTACTTC. Translated: CASSDSLGTHGQYF.

This clonotype is categorized as medium-sized. This chain joins TRBV30 and TRBJ1-1, with a tentative D call TRBD1 (6 bases). The germline V and J ends were trimmed by 4 bases and 1 base, with 10 bases remaining between them. The CDR3 is 13 residues long. In germline, CDR1 is GTSNPN, CDR2 SVGIG (reference sequence). DNA for the CDR3: TGTGCCTGGAACTTACAGGGGAACACTGAAGCTTTCTTT. As protein: CAWNLQGNTEAFF.

By sample share, this clonotype is medium-sized. The chain recombines TRBV12-5 with TRBJ2-3, with 8 bases identical to TRBD1. V trimming: 6 bases; J trimming: 1 base; junction bases outside the gene matches: 3. CDR1 is LGHNT, CDR2 FRNRAP, per germline. The CDR3 runs 14 residues. CDR3 region: CASGGQGGTDTQYF. The CDR3 DNA follows: TGTGCTAGTGGCGGACAGGGAGGCACAGATACGCAGTATTTT. The whole variable domain, remainder taken from reference TRBV12-5 and TRBJ2-3, is DARVTQTPRHKVTEMGQEVTMRCQPILGHNTVFWYRQTMMQGLELLAYFRNRAPLDDSGMPKDRFSAEMPDATLATLKIQPSEPRDSAVYFCASGGQGGTDTQYFGPGTRLTVL.

A note on this clonotype: A single base separates this from a much larger clone, so it may be a read error. This chain uses TRBV19 with TRBJ2-2; TRBD2 might be the D (6 bases). Germline V gives CDR1 LNHDA, CDR2 SQIVND (reference sequence). This CDR3 contains 15 residues. The CDR3 loop reads CASSINEAVTGGLFF. The CDR3 region has the DNA TGTGCCAGTAGTATAAACGAAGCAGTAACCGGGGGGCTGTTTTTT.

This chain joins TRBV20-1 and TRBJ1-1; 7 nucleotides agree with TRBD1. With V trimmed by 4 bases and J by 4 bases, 6 bases remained unmatched. Germline CDR1 reads DFQATT; CDR2 reads SNEGSKA (reference sequence). The CDR3 sequence is 13 residues long. In DNA, the CDR3 is TGCAGTGCTACACAGGGGTCTGGCACTGAAGCTTTCTTT. It encodes CSATQGSGTEAFF.

This clonotype was counted only a few times. The chain recombines TRBV5-1 with TRBJ1-2; D is unclear. The CDR3 runs to 12 residues. CDR1 is SGHRS, CDR2 YFSETQ, per germline. V lost 4 bases and J lost 3, with 7 bases in between. CDR3 sequence (DNA): TGCGCCAGCAGCCAAGGCGACTATGGCTACACCTTC. It yields the protein CASSQGDYGYTF.

This clonotype has just a few counts. V and J are TRBV19 and TRBJ1-2, with D tentatively TRBD1 (6 bases). Trimming pared 7 bases from V and 3 bases from J, leaving 24 bases between. The CDR3 is made up of 17 amino acids. CDR1 LNHDA and CDR2 SQIVND come from the germline V gene (reference sequence). CDR3 in DNA: TGTGCCAGTAATCCCTTGGGGCGGACAGTTTTTTACTATGGCTACACCTTC. Its translation is CASNPLGRTVFYYGYTF.